This TCR beta chain was sequenced in a study of shared clonotypes between healthy human individuals. Turning to the study itself: CD4 naive cells filled three plates per donor, CD4 memory three, CD8 naive two and CD8 memory one. Study observations and caveats: Sequencing depth was a factor that was expected to affect clonotype sharing among donors. Exclusively blood specimens were collected; tissue repertoires likely differ.

Donors were healthy HIV-negative adults without recently reported acute infections or vaccinations. The V and J ends lost 1 base and 4 bases respectively, with 8 bases between them. The CDR3 consists of 13 residues. Germline V CDR1 and CDR2: SGHRS, YFSETQ. The protocol was immunoSEQ multiplex PCR, while the TCRdb copy is restricted to in-frame clones and leaves out a portion. Of approximately 700,000 clones in the sample, less than 80% were seen once. With regard to this clone: The antigen remains unidentified. A read error may explain this, as a much larger clone is one base away.

Material: memory CD4+ T cells sorted from blood. Subset specified: CD45RA-negative fraction. The TCR comes from a woman between 25 and 40 years old in good health. The chain uses TRBV5-1 and TRBJ1-1; D uncertain. The CDR3 sequence: CASSLQVSTEAFF. As DNA, the CDR3 is TGCGCCAGCAGCTTGCAGGTGAGCACTGAAGCTTTCTTT. Filled out from reference TRBV5-1 and TRBJ1-1, the complete variable domain reads KAGVTQTPRYLIKTRGQQVTLSCSPISGHRSVSWYQQTPGQGLQFLFEYFSETQRNKGNFPGRFSGRQFSNSRSEMNVSTLELGDSALYLCASSLQVSTEAFFGQGTRLTVV.